The sequence of this TCR beta chain was determined in a study of T-cell memory formation after mild COVID-19. General observations from the study: Certain responding clones were present in pre-infection memory, suggesting participation of cross-reactive memory. Later expanders leaned toward CD4+, whereas clones contracting from day 15 to 85 were balanced CD4/CD8. Contracting CD4+ clones lay largely in CM and EM, with CD8+ ones residing in EMRA.

5'RACE with constant-segment primers yielded barcoded, UMI-tagged TCR alpha and TCR beta cDNA libraries. TCRdb re-analysed the 5' RACE reads in MiXCR, keeping a single row per CDR3 protein. This table holds 350,000 to 550,000 distinct CDR3 sequences, approximately 19% found once. This clonotype appeared a few times. What it binds is not known. Sequencing used PBMCs or a T cell subset sorted from them (not recorded which). This TCR derives from a man aged 18 to 29 who had mild COVID-19 (a few samples of this study predate the infection). Cell type and time point are not known.

The CDR3 spells CASSQDRASSGNTIYF. For the CDR3, the DNA is TGTGCCAGCAGCCAAGATCGGGCGAGCTCTGGAAACACCATATATTTT. V is TRBV4-2 and J is TRBJ1-3; the D is unclear. CDR3 length: 16 amino acids. The germline V and J ends were trimmed by 0 bases and 0 bases, with 9 bases remaining between them. The germline CDR1 and CDR2 sequences are LGHNA and YNFKEQ.